These 15 T cell receptor beta chains originate from one sample sequenced in a study of shared clonotypes between healthy human individuals. The naive CD8 population came from CD45RO-negative cells selected for CCR7, without terminally differentiated effector memory CD45RA+ cells. The repertoire was sequenced with immunoSEQ multiplex PCR; TCRdb's copy has only in-frame clones and lacks some. In the table there are about 820,000 clones, about 92% of which are singletons. Sequences were obtained from naive CD8+ T cells sorted from blood. The receptor source for this set is a young man in good health.

CDR3 bases: TGCGCCAGCAGCTTGACGCCGGGAGAAGGAGAGACCCAGTACTTC. Amino acids: CASSLTPGEGETQYF. The V call is TRBV5-1, the J call TRBJ2-5; the D gene is possibly TRBD2 (6 bases). Trimming took off 1 base at V and 4 bases at J, with 14 bases between the two ends. CDR3 length: 15 amino acids. Germline assignment: CDR1 SGHRS and CDR2 YFSETQ.

This rearrangement joins TRBV5-5 to TRBJ2-1; 10 nucleotides line up with TRBD2. The J segment lost 7 bases and the V segment lost 5 bases, leaving 9 bases of the junction unmatched. The CDR3 covers 15 residues. The germline V gene has CDR1 SGHKS and CDR2 YYEKEE (reference sequence). The CDR3, as DNA: TGTGCCAGCAGTTTAGCGGGAGGAAGATTTAATGAGCAGTTCTTC. Its protein is CASSLAGGRFNEQFF. The complete variable domain, with remaining parts taken from reference TRBV5-5 and TRBJ2-1, reads DAGVTQSPTHLIKTRGQQVTLRCSPISGHKSVSWYQQVLGQGPQFIFQYYEKEERGRGNFPDRFSARQFPNYSSELNVNALLLGDSALYLCASSLAGGRFNEQFFGPGTRLTVL.

This chain connects TRBV14 to TRBJ2-7; 8 bases line up with TRBD2. This CDR3 spans 17 amino acids. J was trimmed by 1 base and V by 3 bases; bases with no gene match: 11. The germline gives CDR1 SGHDN, CDR2 FVKESK. The DNA for the CDR3 is TGTGCCAGCAGCCATCCTCAAACCGGGAGGGGGTCCTACGAGCAGTACTTC. Its protein product is CASSHPQTGRGSYEQYF.

Here the CDR3 reads CASSKTTGGFNFGKETQYF. In DNA, the CDR3 is TGTGCCAGCAGCAAAACTACAGGGGGTTTTAACTTCGGAAAAGAGACCCAGTACTTC. The chain couples TRBV28 to TRBJ2-5; 8 bases are shared with TRBD1. The CDR3 is made up of 19 amino acids. Germline V gene sequence: CDR1 MDHEN, CDR2 SYDVKM. V dropped 6 bases and J dropped 3; count of bases not matched to a gene: 21. The full variable domain, its missing parts supplied by reference TRBV28 and TRBJ2-5, is DVKVTQSSRYLVKRTGEKVFLECVQDMDHENMFWYRQDPGLGLRLIYFSYDVKMKEKGDIPEGYSVSREKKERFSLILESASTNQTSMYLCASSKTTGGFNFGKETQYFGPGTRLLVL.

This clone was seen only once. The chain is built from TRBV6-6 and TRBJ2-3; D is unresolved. This CDR3 is built from 13 residues. V was cut by 6 bases and J by 0 bases, with 7 bases left in between. Looked up from germline, CDR1 is MNHNY and CDR2 is SVGAGI (reference sequence). The CDR3 DNA sequence: TGTGCCAGCAGGGTCGACAGCACAGATACGCAGTATTTT. Its protein product is CASRVDSTDTQYF.

The V gene is TRBV7-8, the J gene TRBJ2-7, with TRBD2 matching over 7 bases. Germline loops: CDR1 SGHVS, CDR2 FQNEAQ. V shed 6 bases, J shed 4 bases, and the junction held 15 bases outside the gene matches. The CDR3 length is 16 residues. The CDR3 region is CASSYPGGSYGYEQYF. In nucleotides, the CDR3 is TGTGCCAGCAGTTACCCGGGGGGATCCTACGGGTACGAGCAGTACTTC.

The chain links TRBV7-8 to TRBJ2-7, with 7 bases matching TRBD1. Germline CDR1 is SGHVS and CDR2 is FQNEAQ. This CDR3 region has 14 residues. J lost 2 bases, V lost 3 bases, and 4 bases had no gene match. DNA for the CDR3: TGTGCCAGCAGCTTCACAGGGGAAGCCTACGAGCAGTACTTC. Translating it yields CASSFTGEAYEQYF.

V is TRBV2 and J is TRBJ1-2; TRBD1 agrees at 8 bases. From germline, CDR1 is SNHLY and CDR2 FYNNEI. The CDR3 runs to 13 residues. V shed 4 bases, J shed 4 bases, and the junction held 2 bases outside the gene matches. The CDR3 sequence: CASSGTGSYGYTF. For the CDR3, the DNA is TGTGCCAGCAGTGGGACAGGGAGCTATGGCTACACCTTC.

CDR3 loop: CASSWATGPLGYTF. The CDR3 nucleotides are TGTGCCAGCAGCTGGGCGACAGGACCCCTTGGCTACACCTTC. The chain carries TRBV5-6 and TRBJ1-2; perhaps TRBD1 as D (6 bases). The germline V and J ends were trimmed by 3 bases and 7 bases, with 16 bases remaining between them. Per germline, CDR1 SGHDT and CDR2 YYEEEE. This CDR3 has 14 residues.

This chain links TRBV7-2 with TRBJ1-2, with no clear D. Trimming removed 4 bases from V and 7 bases from J, with 10 bases in between. This CDR3 comprises 12 residues. Germline V CDR1 and CDR2: SGHTA, FQGNSA. The CDR3 nucleotides are TGTGCCAGCAGCTCAGTCTACGGTGGCTACACCTTC. Protein sequence: CASSSVYGGYTF.

This sequence joins TRBV2 and TRBJ1-5; no clear D gene. Per the germline V gene, CDR1 is SNHLY and CDR2 is FYNNEI. The CDR3 spans 13 residues. V lost 7 bases and J 2 bases, leaving 9 bases between the germline ends. The CDR3 is CASTDMGNQPQHF. Here the CDR3 DNA reads TGTGCCAGCACCGACATGGGCAATCAGCCCCAGCATTTT. The whole variable domain, filled in from reference TRBV2 and TRBJ1-5, reads EPEVTQTPSHQVTQMGQEVILRCVPISNHLYFYWYRQILGQKVEFLVSFYNNEISEKSEIFDDQFSVERPDGSNFTLKIRSTKLEDSAMYFCASTDMGNQPQHFGDGTRLSIL.

V gene TRBV7-6 combines with J gene TRBJ2-7; D ambiguous. The CDR3 runs to 16 residues. Germline V lookup: CDR1 SGHVS, CDR2 FNYEAQ. V was pared by 0 bases and J by 0 bases, with 12 bases between. The CDR3 loop is CASSLALTAGSYEQYF. CDR3 bases: TGTGCCAGCAGCTTAGCGCTAACAGCCGGCTCCTACGAGCAGTACTTC.

This chain joins TRBV7-9 and TRBJ1-4; D ambiguous. Germline V CDR1 and CDR2: SEHNR, FQNEAQ (reference sequence). V dropped 4 bases and J dropped 8 bases, with 11 bases sitting between them. The CDR3 has 13 amino acids. The CDR3 nucleotides are TGTGCCAGCAGCTCCCGAGCCTTGGAAAAACTGTTTTTT. It yields the protein CASSSRALEKLFF.

Worth noting for this clone: This specimen includes other DNA sequences encoding the same CDR3. The rearrangement uses TRBV18 and TRBJ2-7; TRBD1 is a possible D gene (5 bases). This CDR3 contains 14 residues. In germline, CDR1 is KGHSH, CDR2 LQKENI. Trimming stripped 3 bases from V and 3 bases from J, with 12 bases between. The CDR3 region has the DNA TGTGCCAGCTCACCGGGCCAGGGTTTCTACGAGCAGTACTTC. Encoded protein: CASSPGQGFYEQYF.

V and J are TRBV19 and TRBJ2-1, with TRBD2 identical over 12 bases. Germline lookup yields CDR1 LNHDA and CDR2 SQIVND (reference sequence). The length of the CDR3 is 15 residues. J was trimmed by 9 bases and V by 5 bases; bases with no gene match: 8. CDR3 in DNA: TGTGCCAGTAGTCCGCGACTAGCGGGAGCGGGTGAGCAGTTCTTC. Translation: CASSPRLAGAGEQFF.